This T cell receptor (beta chain) was identified during a study of blood T cells in healthy people across ages. This clonotype was picked up a small number of times. As yet, its antigen is unknown. There are 12 residues in the CDR3. Germline V gene data show CDR1 as SNHLY and CDR2 as FYNNEI. The V end lost 4 bases, the J end lost 7 bases, and 8 bases lay between the germline ends. Through a sample-barcoded 5' primer and a J-beta primer mix, a second PCR was run for about 6 to 12 cycles. MiXCR, run by TCRdb on the 5' RACE reads, gives a single entry per CDR3 protein. The sample carries about 1.8 million distinct CDR3 sequences, less than 50% recorded once. Study results and limitations: Among long-lived donors, naive CD4+ cells were more numerous and diversity higher than in aged donors. Among T cells, TCR beta diversity per million cells dropped roughly linearly as age rose. Investigators treated diversity estimates from one million T cells as underestimates. Strong correlation linked observed beta diversity and percent naive T cells.

The gene calls are TRBV2 and TRBJ2-1, with D possibly being TRBD2 (6 bases). The clonotype was recovered from a woman aged 40 to 49 in good health. Sequencing was done on a sample of blood. In nucleotides, the CDR3 is TGTGCCAGCAGTGGCGCGGGAAATGAGCAGTTCTTC. Translated: CASSGAGNEQFF. Variable domain in full (rest from reference TRBV2 and TRBJ2-1): EPEVTQTPSHQVTQMGQEVILRCVPISNHLYFYWYRQILGQKVEFLVSFYNNEISEKSEIFDDQFSVERPDGSNFTLKIRSTKLEDSAMYFCASSGAGNEQFFGPGTRLTVL.